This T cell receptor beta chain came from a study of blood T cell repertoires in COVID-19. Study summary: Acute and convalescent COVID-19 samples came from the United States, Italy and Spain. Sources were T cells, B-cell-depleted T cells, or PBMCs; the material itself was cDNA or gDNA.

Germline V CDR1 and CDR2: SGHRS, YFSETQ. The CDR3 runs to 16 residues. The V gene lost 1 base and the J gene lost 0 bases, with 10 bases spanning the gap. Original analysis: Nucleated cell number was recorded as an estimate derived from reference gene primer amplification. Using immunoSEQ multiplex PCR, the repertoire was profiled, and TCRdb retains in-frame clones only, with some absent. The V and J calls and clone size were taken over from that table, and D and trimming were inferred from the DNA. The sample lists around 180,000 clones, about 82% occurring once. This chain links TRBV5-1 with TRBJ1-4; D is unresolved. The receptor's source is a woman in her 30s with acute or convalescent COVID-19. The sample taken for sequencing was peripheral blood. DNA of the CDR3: TGCGCCAGCAGCTTGCAGGTGGTGGCAACTAATGAAAAACTGTTTTTT. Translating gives CASSLQVVATNEKLFF.